The present TCR beta chain was sequenced within a study of cytomegalovirus exposure and HLA in healthy donors (dated by TCRdb to the late 2010s). Concerning the study at large: In an earlier analysis of around 540 of the donors, 250 to 300 Gb of sequence data and 90 million to 120 million unique TCR beta sequences from about 180 million T cells were reported. The T cell repertoires of under 700 subjects were profiled by immunosequencing and related to cytomegalovirus serostatus. Class I and class II HLA loci were covered by the typing at four-digit resolution. On average, roughly 240,000 unique TCR beta nucleotide sequences were sequenced per donor among 398 genotyped donors of the cohort, with 15% to 20% of those sequences being non-productive. Rather than drawing on any new phenotypic data, the later analysis identified candidate immune exposures from TCR beta sequences and the way those sequences occurred across donors. To predict cytomegalovirus infection status, the study combined high-throughput TCR immunosequencing, statistical association of individual TCRs with disease status, and machine learning. A later genetic analysis used genome-wide SNP genotypes for 398 of the 666 donors, treating that subset as a discovery cohort. The study was designed to test whether signatures of past pathogen exposure could be identified by cataloging public T cell receptors. Donor age, sex, ethnicity and CMV serostatus were compiled together with the repertoire data. In an earlier analysis of more than 550 of the donors, high-throughput TCR beta sequencing was used to judge whether each TCR beta V gene segment behaved as functional or pseudogenic. A later analysis re-examined previously published TCR beta repertoires from roughly 650 donors and added high-resolution HLA genotyping to investigate patterns of TCR occurrence. Besides the first cohort of around 700 subjects, a separate validation cohort made up of 120 different subjects was used. Typing coverage varied by locus: roughly 620-640 donors for A, B, C, DRB1 and DQB1; approximately 520 for DQA1; approximately 610 for DPA1; approximately 450 for DPB1. Every repertoire in the discovery cohort had been generated on one and the same sequencing platform. An early release that covered 500 to 800 HLA-typed donors contained about 300 gigabases of sequencing data and approximately 85 million unique TCR sequences. About five DR-DQ haplotypes were handled as single units for association and clustering because linkage in the cohort was strong. Of the roughly 410 genotyped donors, more than 75% were placed in the genetic ancestry cluster associated with self-reported Caucasian donors.

Findings and caveats that apply to the study as a whole: Several of the top co-occurrence clusters appeared to be linked to parvovirus B19, influenza, CMV and Epstein-Barr virus, according to a later analysis. Sequencing depth was assumed to be roughly uniform across donors in the presence/absence analyses, though that assumption may not hold. In this cohort, only TCR beta chains were sequenced, and detectable features were limited by the absence of alpha or paired-chain data. A cluster of highly shared sequence variants was judged likely to represent a technical artifact of the sequencing pipeline. Linkage disequilibrium might explain the correlated functional status among segregating V segments, but an unknown experimental factor could not be excluded. Compared with equally common non-associated chains, HLA-associated TCR beta chains in a later analysis were more clonally expanded and had lower generation probabilities. An association between a missense DCLRE1C variant and V-gene and J-gene trimming of TCR beta chains was found in a later genetic analysis and replicated in an independent cohort. Because HLA typing was unavailable for some donors at each locus, only the typed subset was used in association tests. In vitro tests confirmed that a few of the cytomegalovirus-associated TCR beta chains recognize cytomegalovirus antigens. In an earlier analysis of about 600 of the donors, most TCR beta V segments appeared in productive rearrangements about 87% or about 30% of the time, broadly matching IMGT annotations. Immune exposure information for the cohort was limited to CMV serostatus. A further reported finding was that TCR beta sequences accurately predicted the HLA-A and HLA-B alleles for most subjects in the first cohort. A later genetic analysis reported fewer N-insertions in productive TCRs among donors in an Asian-associated ancestry cluster than the approximately 670-donor mean. Cytomegalovirus status was reported to be diagnosed by the classifier with high specificity and sensitivity in both the original and validation cohorts. Some IMGT-functional V segments, including TRBV6-2 and TRBV6-3, could not be told apart with the 87-base-pair reads, so those segments were excluded. According to a later analysis, TCR association rates differed among HLA loci, with DRB1 alleles showing the most associated TCRs and HLA-C alleles showing the fewest. According to the authors, the approach could potentially be generalized to other disease states and immunological phenotypes. Because counts were too low, roughly 17 rarely observed V segments, including chromosome 9 orphons, were left out of the earlier analysis of over 550 of the donors. Strong co-occurrence of HLA alleles, especially DR and DQ, made assigning TCR associations to individual alleles difficult. In a later analysis, most CMV-associated TCR beta chains were found to appear HLA-restricted, with HLA associations seemingly driven largely by CMV exposure. The study gave a list of 150 to 200 TCR beta chains associated with cytomegalovirus. Most TCR sequences were seen in very few donors, while some public TCRs were found in many individuals. A later analysis associated around 16,000 TCR beta sequences with specific HLA alleles at a false discovery rate of 0.05.

The cohort comprised under 700 healthy bone marrow donors. At the time of sampling, all cohort members were nominally healthy, though unrecorded immune exposures were likely present. The donor tested CMV seronegative, placing the donor among the 350 to 400 seronegative members of the cohort. Each donor provided a peripheral blood sample, and peripheral blood mononuclear cells were used for TCR beta sequencing. Genomic DNA was extracted from the blood cell samples with the Qiagen DNeasy Blood Extraction Kit. A word on this clone: Its antigen is still unknown. Base qualities were left out, and no much larger clone turns up one base away.

The CDR3 contains 14 residues, cysteine and phenylalanine counted. Only the CDR3 part of the read is kept: 42 bases, read in frame from the first base. Based on the germline V gene, the CDR1 and CDR2 sequences are SGHAT and FQNNGV. V and J are truncated by 3 bases and 4 bases respectively, leaving an intervening sequence of 9 bases. Receptors were amplified or captured by the immunoSEQ multiplex PCR assay. A mixture of 60 forward primers for TCR Vbeta segments and 13 reverse primers for TCR Jbeta segments was used in the multiplex PCR. A multiplex PCR assay on genomic DNA amplified the CDR3 region of rearranged TCR beta genes. The amplified TCR beta libraries were sequenced on the Illumina HiSeq System as 87-base-pair reads. The published analysis was carried out like this. A later analysis counted 75 million to 100 million unique TCR beta chains across the 500 to 850 repertoires, and approximately 11 million of these chains were shared by at least two donors. Raw reads were error-corrected and collapsed into unique sequences with a nearest-neighbor algorithm that merged closely related sequences to remove PCR and sequencing errors. To assign V, D and J gene segments, CDR3 sequences were aligned to IMGT reference sequences. For a sequence to be retained, a match of at least six nucleotides to both a V gene segment and a J gene segment was required. A rearrangement was called productive if the CDR3 had no stop codons and remained in frame with V and J, and every other rearrangement was called non-productive. Following IMGT convention, CDR3 was defined as the stretch from the second conserved V-encoded cysteine to the conserved J-encoded phenylalanine. Sequences without an unambiguous match to a single V gene segment were excluded from the earlier analysis of about 640 of the donors. An earlier analysis of approximately 590 of the donors called V segments functional above 56.7% productive rearrangements and segregating when the between-donor standard deviation exceeded 5%. A statistical classification framework was developed to diagnose cytomegalovirus status using the catalog of TCR beta chain sequences. V and J gene assignment, in a later analysis, came from comparing TCR nucleotide sequences with IMGT/GENE-DB human TR gene sequences. The TCRdist pipeline was used in a later analysis to assign CDR3 sequences and most-parsimonious VDJ recombination scenarios. In a later analysis, every TCR beta chain was defined by the combination of its CDR3 amino acid sequence and its V-gene family, and reads without a unique V-gene family were dropped. To address suspected cross-contamination and a sequencing artifact, a later analysis removed roughly 580 highly shared, low-generation-probability nucleotide sequences. In a later analysis, a clonal expansion index for each public chain was calculated from normalized within-repertoire ranks of inferred template counts. In a later analysis, generation probabilities were computed with a VDJ recombination model fitted to out-of-frame rearrangements, and the resulting probabilities were checked against IGoR. A later analysis scored TCR-TCR, TCR-HLA and TCR-CMV co-occurrence with hypergeometric tests, applying a repertoire-size bias correction to TCR pairs. False discovery rates were estimated in a later analysis by permuting HLA or CMV assignments 20 times. A later analysis grouped co-occurring TCRs with DBSCAN, adding TCRdist sequence similarity when clustering within HLA-allele-positive subsets. Co-occurrence clustering excluded repertoires with fewer than 30,000 or more than 120,000 public chains, plus five with anomalous nucleotide sharing. Drawn from immuneACCESS, this table holds only the in-frame rearrangements with V and J called that TCRdb kept. Clones are partly lost; checked studies trace under half to an unresolved V gene and leave the rest unexplained. V, J and clone size were drawn from that table, and D and trimming were deduced from the DNA. For this sample there are fewer than 150,000 clones; about 79% appear just once. Of the sample, approximately 2.3% is held by the ten largest clones.

The sequence is built from TRBV11-2 and TRBJ2-2, with TRBD1 tentatively as D gene (6 bases match). The sequencing input was PBMCs. The source is a male donor in good health and CMV-seronegative. The CDR3 protein: CASSFRTATGELFF. The sequenced DNA: TGTGCCAGCAGCTTTAGGACAGCCACCGGGGAGCTGTTTTTT.